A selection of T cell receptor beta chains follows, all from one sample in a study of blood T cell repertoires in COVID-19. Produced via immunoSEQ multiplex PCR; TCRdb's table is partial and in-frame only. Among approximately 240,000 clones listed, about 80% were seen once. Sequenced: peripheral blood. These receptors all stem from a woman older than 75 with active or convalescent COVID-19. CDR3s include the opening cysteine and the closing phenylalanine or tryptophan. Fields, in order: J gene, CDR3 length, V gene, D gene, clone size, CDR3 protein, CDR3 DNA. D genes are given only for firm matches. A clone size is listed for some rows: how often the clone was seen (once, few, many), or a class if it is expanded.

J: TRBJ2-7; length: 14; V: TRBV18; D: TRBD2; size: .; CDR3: CASSPGGGSYEQYF; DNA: TGTGCCAGCTCACCAGGGGGAGGGTCCTACGAGCAGTACTTC
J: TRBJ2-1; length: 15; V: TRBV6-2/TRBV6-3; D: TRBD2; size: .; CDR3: CASSYSRLAGDEQFF; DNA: TGTGCCAGCAGTTACTCTCGACTAGCGGGAGATGAGCAGTTCTTC
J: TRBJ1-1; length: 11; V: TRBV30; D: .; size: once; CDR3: CAWSEGSEAFF; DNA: TGTGCCTGGAGTGAGGGGTCTGAAGCTTTCTTT
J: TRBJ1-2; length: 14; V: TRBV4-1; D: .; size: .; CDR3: CASSQEGTGYGYTF; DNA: TGCGCCAGCAGCCAAGAAGGTACGGGCTATGGCTACACCTTC
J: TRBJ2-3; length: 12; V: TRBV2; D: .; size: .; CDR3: CASTVNTDTQYF; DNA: TGTGCCAGCACAGTTAACACAGATACGCAGTATTTT
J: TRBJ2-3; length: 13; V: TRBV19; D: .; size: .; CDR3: CASSIRSRDTQYF; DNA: TGTGCCAGTAGTATTCGGAGCCGAGATACGCAGTATTTT
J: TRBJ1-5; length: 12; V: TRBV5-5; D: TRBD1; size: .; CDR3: CASSLDRQPQHF; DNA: TGTGCCAGCAGCCTGGACAGGCAGCCCCAGCATTTT
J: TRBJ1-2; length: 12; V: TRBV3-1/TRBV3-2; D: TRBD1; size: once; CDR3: CASSQRDSRYTF; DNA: TGTGCCAGCAGCCAGCGGGACAGCCGCTACACCTTC
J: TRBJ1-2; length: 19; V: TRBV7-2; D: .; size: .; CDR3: CASSLALKRTAFSNYGYTF; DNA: TGTGCCAGCAGCTTAGCGCTCAAGAGGACAGCTTTCTCTAACTATGGCTACACCTTC
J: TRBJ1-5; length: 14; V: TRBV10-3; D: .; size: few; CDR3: CAISAGHDGQPQHF; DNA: TGTGCCATCAGTGCCGGACACGATGGTCAGCCCCAGCATTTT
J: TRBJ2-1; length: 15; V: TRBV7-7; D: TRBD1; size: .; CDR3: CASSFGDRVNDEQFF; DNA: TGTGCCAGCAGCTTTGGGGACAGGGTTAATGATGAGCAGTTCTTC
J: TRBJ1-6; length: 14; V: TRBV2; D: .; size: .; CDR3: CASSGSDSNSPLHF; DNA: TGTGCCAGCAGTGGTTCAGACAGTAATTCACCCCTCCACTTT
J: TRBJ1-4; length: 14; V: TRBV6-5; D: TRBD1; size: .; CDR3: CASIQTGADEKLFF; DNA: TGTGCCAGCATCCAGACAGGGGCGGACGAAAAACTGTTTTTT
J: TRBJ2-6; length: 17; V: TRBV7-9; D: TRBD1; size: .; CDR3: CASSKQGDATGANVLTF; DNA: TGTGCCAGCAGCAAACAGGGGGATGCAACTGGGGCCAACGTCCTGACTTTC
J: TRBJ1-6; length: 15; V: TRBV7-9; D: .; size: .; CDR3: CASSLEDSRNSPLHF; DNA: TGTGCCAGCAGCTTAGAGGACAGCAGGAATTCACCCCTCCACTTT
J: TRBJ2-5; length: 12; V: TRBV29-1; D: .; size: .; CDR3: CSVGSRGETQYF; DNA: TGCAGCGTGGGGTCTAGAGGGGAGACCCAGTACTTC
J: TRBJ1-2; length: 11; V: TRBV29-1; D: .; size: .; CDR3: CSVLQGYGYTF; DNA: TGCAGCGTTTTGCAGGGTTATGGCTACACCTTC
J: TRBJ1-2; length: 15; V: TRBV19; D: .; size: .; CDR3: CASSIGGPTAYGYTF; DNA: TGTGCCAGTAGTATAGGCGGTCCAACCGCCTATGGCTACACCTTC
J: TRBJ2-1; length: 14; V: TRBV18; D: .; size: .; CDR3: CASSPRGGLGEQFF; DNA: TGTGCCAGCTCACCACGGGGGGGCCTGGGTGAGCAGTTCTTC
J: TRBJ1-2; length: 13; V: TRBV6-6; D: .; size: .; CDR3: CASRKDQGGGYTF; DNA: TGTGCCAGCAGAAAAGATCAGGGAGGTGGCTACACCTTC
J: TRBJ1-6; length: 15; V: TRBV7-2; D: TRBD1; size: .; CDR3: CASSLDRGSASPLHF; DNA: TGTGCCAGCAGTTTGGACAGGGGGTCTGCTTCACCCCTCCACTTT
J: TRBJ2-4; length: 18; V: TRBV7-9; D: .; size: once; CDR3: CASSPRANGVSAKNIQYF; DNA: TGTGCCAGCAGTCCTCGGGCGAACGGGGTCTCAGCCAAAAACATTCAGTACTTC
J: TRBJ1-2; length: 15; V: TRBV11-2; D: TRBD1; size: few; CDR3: CASSAGQGLNYGYTF; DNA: TGTGCCAGCAGCGCCGGACAGGGGTTAAACTATGGCTACACCTTC
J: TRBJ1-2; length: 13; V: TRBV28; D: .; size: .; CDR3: CASSLFGNYGYTF; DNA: TGTGCCAGCAGTTTATTCGGGAACTATGGCTACACCTTC
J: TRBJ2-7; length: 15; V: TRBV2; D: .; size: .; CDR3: CASSVGLTSSYEQYF; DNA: TGTGCCAGCAGCGTCGGACTAACTAGCTCCTACGAGCAGTACTTC
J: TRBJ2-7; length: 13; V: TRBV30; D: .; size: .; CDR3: CAWSRGGSYEQYF; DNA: TGTGCCTGGAGTCGAGGGGGCTCCTACGAGCAGTACTTC
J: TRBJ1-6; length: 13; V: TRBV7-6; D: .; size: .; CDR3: CASSPTRWSPLHF; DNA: TGTGCCAGCAGCCCAACCCGGTGGTCACCCCTCCACTTT
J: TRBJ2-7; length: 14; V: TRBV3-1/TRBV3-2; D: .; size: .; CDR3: CASSQERPLYEQYF; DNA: TGTGCCAGCAGCCAGGAGAGGCCCCTCTACGAGCAGTACTTC
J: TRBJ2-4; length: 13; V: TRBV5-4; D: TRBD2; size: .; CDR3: CASSKTGGDIQYF; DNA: TGTGCCAGCAGCAAAACCGGGGGGGACATTCAGTACTTC
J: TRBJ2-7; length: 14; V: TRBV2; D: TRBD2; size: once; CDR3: CASSTGTNGYEQYF; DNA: TGTGCCAGCAGTACCGGGACTAACGGCTACGAGCAGTACTTC
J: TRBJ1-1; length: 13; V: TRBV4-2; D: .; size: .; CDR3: CASRGQLNTEAFF; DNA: TGTGCCAGCCGCGGACAGTTGAACACTGAAGCTTTCTTT
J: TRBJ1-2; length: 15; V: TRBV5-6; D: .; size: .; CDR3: CASSLSPGQNYGYTF; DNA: TGTGCCAGCAGCTTAAGCCCCGGACAGAACTATGGCTACACCTTC
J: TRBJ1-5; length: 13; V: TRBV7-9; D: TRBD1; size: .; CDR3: CASSIQGGQPQHF; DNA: TGTGCCAGCAGCATACAGGGGGGCCAGCCCCAGCATTTT
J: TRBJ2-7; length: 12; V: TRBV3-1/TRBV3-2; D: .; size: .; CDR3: CASSQAHYEQYF; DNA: TGTGCCAGCAGCCAAGCACACTACGAGCAGTACTTC
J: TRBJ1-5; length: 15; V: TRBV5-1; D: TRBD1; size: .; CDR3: CASSSTGIDDQPQHF; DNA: TGCGCCAGCAGCTCGACAGGGATAGACGATCAGCCCCAGCATTTT
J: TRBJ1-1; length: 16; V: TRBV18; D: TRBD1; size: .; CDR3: CASSSSGTGWETEAFF; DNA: TGTGCCAGCTCATCCTCCGGGACAGGGTGGGAGACTGAAGCTTTCTTT
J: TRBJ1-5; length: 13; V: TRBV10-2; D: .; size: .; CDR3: CASSDRVSQPQHF; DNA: TGCGCCAGCAGTGACAGGGTTAGTCAGCCCCAGCATTTT
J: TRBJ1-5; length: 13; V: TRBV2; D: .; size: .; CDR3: CASSRDYNQPQHF; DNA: TGTGCCAGCAGTCGGGATTACAATCAGCCCCAGCATTTT
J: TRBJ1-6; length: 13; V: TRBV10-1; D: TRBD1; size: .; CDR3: CASSSQGNSPLHF; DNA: TGCGCCAGCAGCTCACAGGGGAATTCACCCCTCCACTTT
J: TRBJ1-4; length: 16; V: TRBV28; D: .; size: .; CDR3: CASSARLSATNEKLFF; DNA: TGTGCCAGCAGTGCCCGTTTGAGTGCAACTAATGAAAAACTGTTTTTT
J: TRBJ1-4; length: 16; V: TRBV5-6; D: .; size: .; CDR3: CASSRREFATNEKLFF; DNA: TGTGCCAGCAGCCGAAGGGAGTTTGCAACTAATGAAAAACTGTTTTTT
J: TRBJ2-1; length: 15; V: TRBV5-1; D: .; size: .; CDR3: CASSLVGEPYNEQFF; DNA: TGCGCCAGCAGCTTGGTAGGGGAACCCTACAATGAGCAGTTCTTC
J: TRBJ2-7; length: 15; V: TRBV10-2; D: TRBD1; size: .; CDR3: CASRPGQGVSYEQYF; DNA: TGCGCCAGCAGACCGGGACAGGGAGTCTCCTACGAGCAGTACTTC
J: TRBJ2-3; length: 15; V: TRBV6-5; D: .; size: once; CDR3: CASQSGGLGTDTQYF; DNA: TGTGCCAGCCAGAGCGGAGGTTTGGGCACAGATACGCAGTATTTT
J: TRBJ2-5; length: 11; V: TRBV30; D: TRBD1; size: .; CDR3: CASLILTGVDF; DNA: TGTGCCTCGCTAATTTTGACAGGGGTGGACTTC
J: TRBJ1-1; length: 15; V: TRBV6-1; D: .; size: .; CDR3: CASSDRSGGNTEAFF; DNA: TGTGCCAGCAGTGACCGATCGGGGGGGAACACTGAAGCTTTCTTT
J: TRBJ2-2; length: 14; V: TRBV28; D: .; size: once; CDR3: CASIPERDTGELFF; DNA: TGTGCCAGCATTCCGGAGAGGGACACCGGGGAGCTGTTTTTT